The text below deals with one T cell receptor beta chain. A read error may explain this, as a much larger clone is one base away. Naive CD8 T cells were sorted as CD8+CD4-CCR7+CD45RA+. The CDR3 contains 14 residues. The germline gives CDR1 SGHVS, CDR2 FNYEAQ. The data stem from a study of molecular identifiers for immune sequencing clone quantification. Study at large: In the replicates, RNA derived from about 20,000 or 100,000 naive CD8 cells was divided into five parts, and four were sequenced.

In preparing bulk TCR libraries, previously described methods and listed TCR primers were used. MiXCR was run by TCRdb on the PCR reads, yielding one entry per CDR3 protein. The sample has about 100,000 distinct CDR3 sequences; around a third are singletons. The receptor's source is a human donor in good health. Some libraries in this study had Jurkat cell RNA spiked in. The material sequenced was naive CD8+ T cells from blood, with Jurkat cell RNA spiked in. The subset is: FACS-sorted CD8+CD4-CCR7+CD45RA+ naive T cells. The rearrangement links TRBV7-6 to TRBJ2-3; D possibly uses TRBD1 or TRBD2 (5 bases each). The CDR3 DNA is TGTGCCAGCAGCTTAGTGGGGGTGACAGCTACGCAGTATTTT. Translated, it gives CASSLVGVTATQYF.